The 22 T cell receptor beta chains presented below share a single source sample, sequenced in a study of PD-1 blockade in classical Hodgkin lymphoma. Sequenced by immunoSEQ multiplex PCR; TCRdb stores in-frame clones only, minus some. The sample has roughly 11,000 clones; roughly 84% are singletons. Brentuximab vedotin exposure varied among the patients, all of whom had relapsed after autologous stem cell transplantation. This material consisted of peripheral blood mononuclear cells (PBMCs), taken at baseline. The receptors come from a human donor with classical Hodgkin lymphoma.

This clone showed up just a few times. J is TRBJ2-2 and V is TRBV6-9; a possible D gene is TRBD2 (6 bases). This CDR3 has 14 amino acids. Germline CDR1 and CDR2: MNHGY and SVAAGI. Trimming pared 3 bases from V and 7 bases from J, leaving 12 bases between. Here the CDR3 reads CASSYALGGGELFF. CDR3 in DNA: TGTGCCAGCAGTTACGCCTTGGGGGGCGGGGAGCTGTTTTTT.

This chain links TRBV19 with TRBJ2-3; TRBD2 aligns across 8 bases. The CDR3 consists of 14 residues. V lost 9 bases, J lost 4 bases, and 9 bases stayed unmatched. Germline lookup yields CDR1 LNHDA and CDR2 SQIVND (reference sequence). The CDR3 DNA sequence: TGTGCCAGCAAGCGGGAGAAGGTTGCAGATACGCAGTATTTT. The encoded protein is CASKREKVADTQYF.

The genes are TRBV27 and TRBJ2-7; D possibly matches TRBD1 or TRBD2 (5 bases each). Trimming stripped 3 bases from V and 1 base from J, with 10 bases between. The CDR3 runs 14 residues. CDR1 is MNHEY and CDR2 is SMNVEV in the germline V gene (reference sequence). The CDR3 loop reads CASSFNGGSYEQYF. CDR3 sequence (DNA): TGTGCCAGCAGTTTCAATGGGGGATCCTACGAGCAGTACTTC.

The V and J genes are TRBV2 and TRBJ1-6, with 7 positions matching TRBD1. After removal of 6 bases from V and 0 bases from J, the junction contained 5 bases not matched to a gene. Per germline, CDR1 SNHLY and CDR2 FYNNEI. This CDR3 has 16 residues. The CDR3 DNA reads TGTGCCAGCAGACGCAGGGACAGCTCCTATAATTCACCCCTCCACTTT. This gives the protein CASRRRDSSYNSPLHF.

The chain combines TRBV27 with TRBJ1-2; tentative D call: TRBD1 (6 bases). V was shortened by 6 bases and J by 3 bases, with 17 bases between the two germline ends. From germline, CDR1 is MNHEY and CDR2 SMNVEV (reference sequence). The CDR3 runs 15 residues. CDR3 amino acids: CASSLTGTSYYGYTF. CDR3 bases: TGTGCCAGCAGCCTAACCGGGACATCGTACTATGGCTACACCTTC.

The J gene is TRBJ1-2, the V gene TRBV7-9; TRBD1 is a possible D gene (5 bases). Germline V gives CDR1 SEHNR, CDR2 FQNEAQ (reference sequence). This CDR3 has 15 residues. V lost 5 bases, J lost 7 bases, and 20 bases lay in between. The CDR3 sequence is CASSGVRADAGGYTF. The CDR3 DNA sequence: TGTGCCAGCAGCGGGGTCAGGGCCGACGCTGGTGGCTACACCTTC. Full variable domain (rest looked up from reference TRBV7-9 and TRBJ1-2): DTGVSQNPRHKITKRGQNVTFRCDPISEHNRLYWYRQTLGQGPEFLTYFQNEAQLEKSRLLSDRFSAERPKGSFSTLEIQRTEQGDSAMYLCASSGVRADAGGYTFGSGTRLTVV.

The gene calls are TRBV5-1 and TRBJ1-1; no firm D call. Trimming cost V 1 base and J 6 bases, with 10 bases left between them. Germline V gives CDR1 SGHRS, CDR2 YFSETQ. This CDR3 is 13 amino acids long. This CDR3 reads CASSLWGQAEAFF. CDR3 DNA: TGCGCCAGCAGCTTGTGGGGTCAGGCTGAAGCTTTCTTT.

V is TRBV4-3 and J is TRBJ2-3; the D gene is possibly TRBD1 (6 bases). Germline V gene lookup returns CDR1 LGHNA and CDR2 YSLEER. Trimming pared 1 base from V and 1 base from J, leaving 9 bases between. This CDR3 is 15 amino acids long. The CDR3 sequence is CASSQGYRGTDTQYF. CDR3 DNA: TGCGCCAGCAGCCAAGGGTACAGGGGCACAGATACGCAGTATTTT.

The gene calls are TRBV10-3 and TRBJ2-3; 10 nucleotides match TRBD2. The V segment lost 5 bases and the J segment 4 bases; nucleotides outside the gene matches: 9. Germline V gene lookup returns CDR1 ENHRY and CDR2 SYGVKD. This CDR3 comprises 16 residues. CDR3 region: CAISNIAGGLPDTQYF. The DNA of the CDR3 is TGTGCCATCAGTAACATAGCGGGAGGCTTGCCAGATACGCAGTATTTT.

This rearrangement joins TRBV19 to TRBJ1-4, with 7 nucleotides matching TRBD1. Per the germline V gene, CDR1 is LNHDA and CDR2 is SQIVND (reference sequence). The CDR3 runs 14 residues. V gave up 5 bases and J gave up 7 bases; unmatched junction bases: 7. The CDR3 region is CASSYRGVSEKLFF. CDR3 in DNA: TGTGCCAGTAGTTACAGGGGTGTGAGTGAAAAACTGTTTTTT.

The V and J genes are TRBV28 and TRBJ1-5; D is unclear. The CDR3 length is 12 residues. CDR1 and CDR2 (germline): MDHEN, SYDVKM. The V gene lost 6 bases and the J gene lost 15 bases, with 18 bases spanning the gap. Here the CDR3 reads CASRPGHQPGHF. In DNA form, the CDR3 reads TGTGCCAGCAGACCGGGCCATCAGCCCGGGCATTTT.

The V and J genes are TRBV5-1 and TRBJ2-3, with 12 bases that match TRBD2. The V gene's germline CDR1 is SGHRS and CDR2 YFSETQ. The CDR3 is 17 amino acids. J was trimmed by 4 bases and V by 2 bases; bases with no gene match: 8. CDR3 loop: CASSFGTSGFRADTQYF. The DNA of the CDR3 is TGCGCCAGCAGCTTCGGGACTAGCGGGTTTCGCGCAGATACGCAGTATTTT.

This clone has only one observation. The genes are TRBV9 and TRBJ1-2, with D possibly being TRBD1 (6 bases). The CDR3 sequence is 15 residues long. In germline, CDR1 is SGDLS, CDR2 YYNGEE. The V and J ends lost 4 bases and 4 bases respectively, with 17 bases between them. CDR3 loop: CASSRGHNQPYGYTF. In nucleotides, the CDR3 is TGTGCCAGCAGCAGGGGACATAACCAACCCTATGGCTACACCTTC.

V gene TRBV5-1 combines with J gene TRBJ2-3, with 11 nucleotides matching TRBD2. CDR1 is SGHRS, CDR2 YFSETQ, per germline. V was pared by 4 bases and J by 2 bases, with 6 bases of the junction left unmatched. This CDR3 is built from 16 residues. The CDR3 DNA is TGCGCCAGCAGCCCGGGACTAGCGGTCGCCACAGATACGCAGTATTTT. Its translation: CASSPGLAVATDTQYF.

CDR3 coding DNA: TGCGCCAGCAGCAGGACTAGCGGGGGCCCGGCAACAGATACGCAGTATTTT. Protein sequence: CASSRTSGGPATDTQYF. The V and J genes are TRBV5-1 and TRBJ2-3, with 13 positions matching TRBD2. Per germline, CDR1 SGHRS and CDR2 YFSETQ. The CDR3 is 17 residues long. The V gene end was trimmed by 4 bases and the J gene end by 3 bases; junction bases not matched to a gene: 8.

This clone was counted a few times. This chain uses TRBV6-5 with TRBJ1-1, with D possibly matching TRBD1 (6 bases). Trimming stripped 5 bases from V and 8 bases from J, with 12 bases between. The CDR3 has 12 residues. Germline values: CDR1 MNHEY, CDR2 SVGAGI. DNA for the CDR3: TGTGCCAGCAGTAACCGGGACAACGAAGCTTTCTTT. As protein: CASSNRDNEAFF.

The chain links TRBV5-1 to TRBJ1-3, with D hard to call. CDR3 length: 14 residues. Germline CDR1 is SGHRS and CDR2 is YFSETQ. Trimming stripped 0 bases from V and 0 bases from J, with 4 bases between. In nucleotides, the CDR3 is TGCGCCAGCAGCTTGGAACACTCTGGAAACACCATATATTTT. Protein sequence: CASSLEHSGNTIYF.

The chain links TRBV28 to TRBJ1-1; D unclear. The CDR3 extends over 12 amino acids. The V gene lost 1 base and the J gene lost 5 bases, with 5 bases spanning the gap. CDR1 is MDHEN and CDR2 is SYDVKM in the germline V gene. Written as DNA, the CDR3 is TGTGCCAGCAGTTTATACCGGACTGAAGCTTTCTTT. Its translation: CASSLYRTEAFF.

This clone was counted a single time. The chain combines TRBV19 with TRBJ2-7; TRBD2 aligns across 8 bases. This CDR3 region has 16 residues. Germline-derived CDR1 and CDR2 are LNHDA and SQIVND (reference sequence). With 6 bases clipped from V and 1 base from J, the junction kept 11 bases outside the gene matches. The CDR3, as DNA: TGTGCCAGTAGCCCTGCTTCGGTAGCGGGATCCTACGAGCAGTACTTC. Protein: CASSPASVAGSYEQYF.

The CDR3 coding sequence is TGTGCCAGCAGGCTGAGCGGGACCATACTGACCTACGAGCAGTACTTC. This translates into CASRLSGTILTYEQYF. The chain combines TRBV7-6 with TRBJ2-7; 7 nucleotides match TRBD2. The CDR3 length is 16 residues. Trimming at V came to 6 bases and at J to 2 bases, leaving 13 bases not matched to a gene. Germline loops: CDR1 SGHVS, CDR2 FNYEAQ.

This clone was found once. The chain recombines TRBV5-1 with TRBJ1-1; 7 nucleotides match TRBD1. V shed 4 bases, J shed 4 bases, and the junction held 7 bases outside the gene matches. Looked up from germline, CDR1 is SGHRS and CDR2 is YFSETQ. The CDR3 has 14 residues. This CDR3 is CASSIGQVGTEAFF. In DNA form, the CDR3 reads TGCGCCAGCAGCATAGGACAGGTGGGCACTGAAGCTTTCTTT.

This clone has just one count. V usage is TRBV28 and J usage is TRBJ1-5, with TRBD1 matching over 7 bases. V lost 8 bases to trimming and J lost 2 bases; unmatched junction nucleotides: 6. CDR1 is MDHEN, CDR2 SYDVKM, per germline. CDR3 length: 14 residues. The chain's CDR3 is CASREGAGNQPQHF. The CDR3 region has the DNA TGTGCCAGCCGAGAGGGGGCTGGCAATCAGCCCCAGCATTTT.